A single sample gave rise to the 20 T cell receptor beta chains below, sequenced in a study of identical twins. A single record per CDR3 protein comes from TCRdb applying MiXCR to the 5' RACE reads. The sample lists approximately 470,000 distinct CDR3 sequences, 13% to 15% occurring once. These data also featured in a second study, about yellow fever vaccine responses in identical twins.

The sample comprised CD4+ T cells sorted from blood. The receptors were gathered from a woman between 18 and 30 years old in good health.

This clonotype appeared a few times. The rearrangement uses TRBV5-1 and TRBJ2-3, with D perhaps matching TRBD2 (6 bases). Trimming stripped 0 bases from V and 0 bases from J, with 8 bases between. This CDR3 contains 15 residues. Germline V gene data show CDR1 as SGHRS and CDR2 as YFSETQ. In DNA, the CDR3 is TGCGCCAGCAGCTTGGACGGGAGAAGCACAGATACGCAGTATTTT. Translation gives CASSLDGRSTDTQYF.

This clonotype was detected a few times. The genes are TRBV10-3 and TRBJ2-1; the D call may be TRBD1 or TRBD2 (6 bases each). CDR1 ENHRY and CDR2 SYGVKD come from the germline V gene. CDR3 length: 14 residues. V lost 11 bases to trimming and J lost 4 bases, with 18 bases between them. The CDR3 bases are TGTGCCGCCAGCGGTGGGGGGCCTTACAATGAGCAGTTCTTC. This sequence encodes CAASGGGPYNEQFF.

This clonotype was detected a few times. V and J are TRBV12-3 or TRBV12-4 and TRBJ1-1; D not resolved. Deletions cut 6 bases from V and 3 bases from J, with 11 bases between. CDR3 length equals 13 residues. The CDR3 bases are TGTGCCAGCAGCCGACGTTGGGACACTGAAGCTTTCTTT. Translated, it gives CASSRRWDTEAFF.

This clonotype was seen a few times. This chain connects TRBV6-2 or TRBV6-3 to TRBJ2-7, with 9 positions matching TRBD1. Trimming removed 2 bases from V and 2 bases from J; junction bases left unmatched: 13. The CDR3 covers 18 residues. Germline CDR1 and CDR2: MNHEY and SVGEGT. The CDR3 is CASSYPIRRDRATYEQYF. The CDR3 DNA reads as TGTGCCAGCAGTTACCCCATCCGCCGGGACAGGGCGACCTACGAGCAGTACTTC.

V usage is TRBV12-3 or TRBV12-4 and J usage is TRBJ2-1, with 10 bases that match TRBD1. This CDR3 has 14 amino acids. The V segment lost 8 bases and the J segment 8 bases; nucleotides outside the gene matches: 9. The CDR3, as DNA: TGTGCCAGCCACCGGACAGGGGGAAGGGATGAGCAGTTCTTC. It is translated as CASHRTGGRDEQFF.

This chain links TRBV30 with TRBJ2-3; D not resolved. The CDR3 loop spans 14 amino acids. V was cut by 1 base and J by 2 bases, with 10 bases left in between. Germline lookup yields CDR1 GTSNPN and CDR2 SVGIG (reference sequence). CDR3 sequence: CAWSGAVLTDTQYF. Here the CDR3 DNA reads TGTGCCTGGAGTGGGGCGGTGCTCACAGATACGCAGTATTTT.

Written as DNA, the CDR3 is TGTGCCAGCAGTACCTTAGCGGGGGGGCCCTACAATGAGCAGTTCTTC. This translates into CASSTLAGGPYNEQFF. V is TRBV6-4 and J is TRBJ2-1, with 11 bases aligning to TRBD2. With V trimmed by 5 bases and J by 2 bases, 5 bases remained unmatched. Germline lookup yields CDR1 MRHNA and CDR2 SNTAGT. CDR3 length: 16 residues.

The chain links TRBV29-1 to TRBJ1-4; D is ambiguous. Deletions cut 2 bases from V and 7 bases from J, with 8 bases between. Germline V CDR1 and CDR2: SQVTM, ANQGSEA. The length of the CDR3 is 12 residues. CDR3 sequence (DNA): TGCAGCGTTGAAACTCACAGTGAAAAACTGTTTTTT. It translates to CSVETHSEKLFF.

This CDR3 is CASSLSGTGFREQYF. The DNA of the CDR3 is TGTGCCAGCAGCTTGTCGGGGACAGGGTTCAGGGAGCAGTACTTC. V usage is TRBV7-9 and J usage is TRBJ2-7; 9 bases match TRBD1. This CDR3 is built from 15 residues. Germline V gene data show CDR1 as SEHNR and CDR2 as FQNEAQ (reference sequence). The ends lost 3 bases at V and 7 bases at J; junction bases unmatched: 10. Variable domain in full (rest from reference TRBV7-9 and TRBJ2-7): DTGVSQNPRHKITKRGQNVTFRCDPISEHNRLYWYRQTLGQGPEFLTYFQNEAQLEKSRLLSDRFSAERPKGSFSTLEIQRTEQGDSAMYLCASSLSGTGFREQYFGPGTRLTVT.

V gene TRBV6-1 combines with J gene TRBJ2-1; a weak D match, TRBD2 (5 bases). There are 15 residues in the CDR3. Trimming shortened V by 7 bases and J by 3 bases, and 16 bases separated the two germline ends. CDR1 MNHNS and CDR2 SASEGT come from the germline V gene. Here the CDR3 DNA reads TGTGCCAGCACCCCTATACGGGATAACTACAATGAGCAGTTCTTC. Its protein is CASTPIRDNYNEQFF.

The chain uses TRBV6-5 and TRBJ1-1; maybe TRBD1 (5 bases). The V end lost 0 bases, the J end lost 3 bases, and 14 bases lay between the germline ends. CDR3 size: 16 residues. CDR1 and CDR2 (germline): MNHEY, SVGAGI. The CDR3 protein is CASSYSPVRGDTEAFF. DNA of the CDR3: TGTGCCAGCAGTTACTCGCCAGTGCGGGGGGACACTGAAGCTTTCTTT.

The V gene is TRBV27, the J gene TRBJ2-7, with TRBD2 identical over 13 bases. The V gene's germline CDR1 is MNHEY and CDR2 SMNVEV (reference sequence). Trimming took 4 bases from V and 4 from J; bases not matched to a gene: 4. This CDR3 comprises 15 residues. CDR3 nucleotides: TGTGCCAGCAGTTCCAGACTAGCGGGAGGTTACGAGCAGTACTTC. It specifies CASSSRLAGGYEQYF.

This clonotype was counted only a few times. This sequence joins TRBV28 and TRBJ2-3; D remains unclear. The length of the CDR3 is 15 residues. Per the germline V gene, CDR1 is MDHEN and CDR2 is SYDVKM. V lost 6 bases to trimming and J lost 0 bases, with 13 bases between them. The CDR3: CASSYRTLSTDTQYF. CDR3 DNA: TGTGCCAGCAGCTATAGGACCTTAAGCACAGATACGCAGTATTTT.

This clonotype has more than one count but fewer than ten. CDR3 residues: CASSVASGALGANVLTF. Written as DNA, the CDR3 is TGTGCCAGCAGCGTAGCATCCGGGGCCTTAGGGGCCAACGTCCTGACTTTC. The chain joins TRBV9 to TRBJ2-6; D possibly matches TRBD1 or TRBD2 (5 bases each). This CDR3 has 17 amino acids. CDR1 is SGDLS and CDR2 is YYNGEE in the germline V gene. The V and J ends lost 0 bases and 4 bases respectively, with 14 bases between them.

The CDR3 spells CAIRTDPSGSTDTQYF. Written as DNA, the CDR3 is TGTGCCATCAGAACTGATCCCAGCGGGAGTACAGATACGCAGTATTTT. The chain couples TRBV10-3 to TRBJ2-3, with 8 bases that match TRBD2. This CDR3 contains 16 residues. Germline trimming cut 6 bases from V and 3 bases from J; bases unmatched to any gene: 11. The germline V gene has CDR1 ENHRY and CDR2 SYGVKD.

The rearrangement links TRBV6-5 to TRBJ2-1, with D possibly being TRBD1 (6 bases). The V and J ends lost 5 bases and 1 base respectively, with 12 bases between them. CDR1 is MNHEY, CDR2 SVGAGI, per germline. The CDR3 is made up of 15 amino acids. CDR3 DNA sequence: TGTGCCAGCAGTACTGGGGGACAATCCTACAATGAGCAGTTCTTC. It translates to CASSTGGQSYNEQFF.

This clonotype was counted only a few times. The rearrangement joins TRBV14 to TRBJ2-7, with D perhaps matching TRBD2 (5 bases). Germline loops: CDR1 SGHDN, CDR2 FVKESK. This CDR3 comprises 13 residues. V was clipped by 0 bases and J by 9 bases, with 12 bases between them. The CDR3 nucleotides are TGTGCCAGCAGCCAAGATTGGAGAAGCGGGCAGTACTTC. It translates to CASSQDWRSGQYF.

This clonotype was found a few times. This chain links TRBV6-6 with TRBJ1-4; a possible D gene is TRBD1 (6 bases). Germline V gene sequence: CDR1 MNHNY, CDR2 SVGAGI (reference sequence). V dropped 4 bases and J dropped 7 bases, with 7 bases sitting between them. The CDR3 length is 12 residues. CDR3 in amino acids: CASSSQGEKLFF. The CDR3 coding sequence is TGTGCCAGCAGTTCACAGGGTGAAAAACTGTTTTTT.

The chain carries TRBV27 and TRBJ2-2; the D is unclear. Trimming stripped 0 bases from V and 6 bases from J, with 11 bases between. CDR1 MNHEY and CDR2 SMNVEV come from the germline V gene (reference sequence). This CDR3 region has 15 residues. The CDR3 nucleotides read TGTGCCAGCAGTTTATCACGGTCTTACCCCGGGGAGCTGTTTTTT. Protein product: CASSLSRSYPGELFF.

The rearrangement joins TRBV6-5 to TRBJ2-1, with a tentative D call TRBD2 (7 bases). Per germline, CDR1 MNHEY and CDR2 SVGAGI. This CDR3 is 16 amino acids long. Trimming shortened V by 1 base and J by 8 bases, and 18 bases separated the two germline ends. CDR3 sequence (DNA): TGTGCCAGCAGTTACTTTGGGGGGGGCCCACGCGATGAGCAGTTCTTC. Its translation is CASSYFGGGPRDEQFF.